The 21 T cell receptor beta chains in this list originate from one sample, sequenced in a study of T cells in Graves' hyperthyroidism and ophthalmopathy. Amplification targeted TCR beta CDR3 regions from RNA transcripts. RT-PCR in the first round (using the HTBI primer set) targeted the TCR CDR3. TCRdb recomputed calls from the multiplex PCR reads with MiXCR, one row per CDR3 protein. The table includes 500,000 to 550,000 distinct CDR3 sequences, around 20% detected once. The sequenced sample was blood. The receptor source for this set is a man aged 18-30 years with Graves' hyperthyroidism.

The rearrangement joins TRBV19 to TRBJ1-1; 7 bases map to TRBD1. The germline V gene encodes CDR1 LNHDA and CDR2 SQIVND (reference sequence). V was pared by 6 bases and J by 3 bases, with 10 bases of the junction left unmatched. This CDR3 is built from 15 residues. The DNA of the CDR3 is TGTGCCAGTAGCCCCGGGACAGCGACGCACACTGAAGCTTTCTTT. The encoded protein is CASSPGTATHTEAFF.

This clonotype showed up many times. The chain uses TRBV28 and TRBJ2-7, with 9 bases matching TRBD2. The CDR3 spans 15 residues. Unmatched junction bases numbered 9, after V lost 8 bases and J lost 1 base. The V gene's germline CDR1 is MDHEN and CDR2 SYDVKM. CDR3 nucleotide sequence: TGTGCCAGCCTTCGGACTAGCGTTGGGTCCTACGAGCAGTACTTC. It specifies CASLRTSVGSYEQYF.

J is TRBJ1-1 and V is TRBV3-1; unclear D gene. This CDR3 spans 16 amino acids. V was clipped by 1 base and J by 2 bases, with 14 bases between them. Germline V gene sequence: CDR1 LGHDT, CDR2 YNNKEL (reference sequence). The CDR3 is CASSQGLAPPNTEAFF. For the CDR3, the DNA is TGTGCCAGCAGCCAAGGGTTAGCACCTCCCAACACTGAAGCTTTCTTT.

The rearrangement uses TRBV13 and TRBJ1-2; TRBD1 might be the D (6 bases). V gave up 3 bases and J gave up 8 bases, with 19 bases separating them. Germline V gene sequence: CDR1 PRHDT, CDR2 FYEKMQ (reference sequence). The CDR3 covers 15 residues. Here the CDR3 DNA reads TGTGCCAGCAGCTTCAGGGGCAGAAGAAGACAGGGCTACACCTTC. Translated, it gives CASSFRGRRRQGYTF.

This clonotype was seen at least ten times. The CDR3 DNA sequence: TGTGCCATCAAGGACAGGGGAGGCTATGGCTACACCTTC. Amino acid sequence: CAIKDRGGYGYTF. The rearrangement links TRBV10-3 to TRBJ1-2; 9 nucleotides line up with TRBD1. The germline CDR1 and CDR2 sequences are ENHRY and SYGVKD. The CDR3 is 13 amino acids. The V and J ends lost 7 bases and 4 bases, in that order; junction bases with no gene match: 4.

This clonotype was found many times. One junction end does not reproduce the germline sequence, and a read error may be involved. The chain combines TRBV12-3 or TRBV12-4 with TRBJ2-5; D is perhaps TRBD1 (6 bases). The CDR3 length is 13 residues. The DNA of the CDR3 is TGTGCCAGCAGGCCCGGACAGCAAGAGACCAAGTACTTC. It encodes CASRPGQQETKYF.

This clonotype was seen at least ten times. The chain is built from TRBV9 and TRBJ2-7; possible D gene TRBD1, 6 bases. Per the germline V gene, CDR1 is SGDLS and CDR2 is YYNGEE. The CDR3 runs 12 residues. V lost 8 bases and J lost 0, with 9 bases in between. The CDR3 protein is CASGDNSYEQYF. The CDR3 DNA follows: TGTGCCAGTGGGGACAACTCCTACGAGCAGTACTTC.

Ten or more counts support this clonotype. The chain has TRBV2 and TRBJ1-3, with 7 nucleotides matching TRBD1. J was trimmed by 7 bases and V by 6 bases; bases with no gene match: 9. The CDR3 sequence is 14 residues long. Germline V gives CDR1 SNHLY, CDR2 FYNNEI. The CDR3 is CASRPTGNSNTIYF. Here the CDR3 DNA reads TGTGCCAGCAGACCGACAGGGAATAGCAACACCATATATTTT.

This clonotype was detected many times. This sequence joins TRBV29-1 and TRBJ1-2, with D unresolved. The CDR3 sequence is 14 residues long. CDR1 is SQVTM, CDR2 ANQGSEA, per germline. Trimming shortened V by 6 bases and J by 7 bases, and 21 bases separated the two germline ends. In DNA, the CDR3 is TGCAGCGTGCCTGTATCCCTTCCGGGAGGTGGCTACACCTTC. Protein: CSVPVSLPGGGYTF.

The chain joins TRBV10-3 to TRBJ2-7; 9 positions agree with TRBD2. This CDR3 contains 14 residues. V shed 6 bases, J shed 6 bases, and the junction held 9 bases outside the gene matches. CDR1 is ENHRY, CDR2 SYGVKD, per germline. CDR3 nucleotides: TGTGCCATCAGGGCCGGGGTAGCGGGAGTCGAGCAGTACTTC. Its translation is CAIRAGVAGVEQYF.

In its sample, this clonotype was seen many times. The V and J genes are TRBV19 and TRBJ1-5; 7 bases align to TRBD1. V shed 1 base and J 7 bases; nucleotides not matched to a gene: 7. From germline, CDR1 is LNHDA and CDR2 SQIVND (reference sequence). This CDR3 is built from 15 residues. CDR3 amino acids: CASSIAHQGVQPQHF. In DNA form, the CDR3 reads TGTGCCAGTAGTATAGCCCATCAGGGGGTCCAGCCCCAGCATTTT.

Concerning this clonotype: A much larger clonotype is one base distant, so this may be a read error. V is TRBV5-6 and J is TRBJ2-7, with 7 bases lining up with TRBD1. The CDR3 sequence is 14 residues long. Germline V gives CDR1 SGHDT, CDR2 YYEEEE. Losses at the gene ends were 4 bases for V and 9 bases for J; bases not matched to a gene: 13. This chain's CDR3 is CASSQLDRVNGQYF. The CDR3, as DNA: TGTGCCAGCAGCCAACTCGACAGGGTAAACGGGCAGTACTTC. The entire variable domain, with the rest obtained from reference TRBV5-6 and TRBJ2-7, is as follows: DAGVTQSPTHLIKTRGQQVTLRCSPKSGHDTVSWYQQALGQGPQFIFQYYEEEERQRGNFPDRFSGHQFPNYSSELNVNALLLGDSALYLCASSQLDRVNGQYFGPGTRLTVT.

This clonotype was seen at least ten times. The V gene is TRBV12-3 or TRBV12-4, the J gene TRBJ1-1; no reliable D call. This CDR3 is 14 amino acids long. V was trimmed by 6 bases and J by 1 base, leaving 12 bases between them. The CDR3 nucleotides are TGTGCCAGCAGACGAGGAGGGTGGAACACTGAAGCTTTCTTT. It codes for CASRRGGWNTEAFF.

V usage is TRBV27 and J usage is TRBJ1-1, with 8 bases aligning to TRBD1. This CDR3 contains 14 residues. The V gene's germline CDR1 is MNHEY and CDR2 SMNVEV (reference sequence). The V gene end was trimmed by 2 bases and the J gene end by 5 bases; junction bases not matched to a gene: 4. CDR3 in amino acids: CASSLPGQGTEAFF. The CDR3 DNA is TGTGCCAGCAGTTTACCTGGACAGGGAACTGAAGCTTTCTTT.

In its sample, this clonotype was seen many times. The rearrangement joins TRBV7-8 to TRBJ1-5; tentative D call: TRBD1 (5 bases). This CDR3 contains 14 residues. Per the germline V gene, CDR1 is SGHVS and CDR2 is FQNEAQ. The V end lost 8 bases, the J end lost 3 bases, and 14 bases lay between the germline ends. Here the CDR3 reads CASGGGDFNQPQHF. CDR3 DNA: TGTGCCAGCGGAGGAGGGGACTTCAATCAGCCCCAGCATTTT.

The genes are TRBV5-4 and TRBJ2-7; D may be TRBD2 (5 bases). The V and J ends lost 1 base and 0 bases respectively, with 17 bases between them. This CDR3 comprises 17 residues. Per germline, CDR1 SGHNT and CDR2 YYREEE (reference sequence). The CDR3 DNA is TGTGCCAGCAGCTTGAGGCGTGGGGAGCTATACTCCTACGAGCAGTACTTC. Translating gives CASSLRRGELYSYEQYF. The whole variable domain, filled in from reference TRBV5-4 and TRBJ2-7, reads ETGVTQSPTHLIKTRGQQVTLRCSSQSGHNTVSWYQQALGQGPQFIFQYYREEENGRGNFPPRFSGLQFPNYSSELNVNALELDDSALYLCASSLRRGELYSYEQYFGPGTRLTVT.

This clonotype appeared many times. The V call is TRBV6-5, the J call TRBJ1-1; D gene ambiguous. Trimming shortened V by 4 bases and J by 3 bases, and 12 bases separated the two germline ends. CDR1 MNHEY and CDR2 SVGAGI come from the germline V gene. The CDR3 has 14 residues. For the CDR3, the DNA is TGTGCCAGCAGTTCCTTTTCCTTTTACACTGAAGCTTTCTTT. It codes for CASSSFSFYTEAFF.

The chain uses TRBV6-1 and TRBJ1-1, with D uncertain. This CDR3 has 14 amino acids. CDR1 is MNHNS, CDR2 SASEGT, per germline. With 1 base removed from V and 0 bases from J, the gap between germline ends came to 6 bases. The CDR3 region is CASSEGWLNTEAFF. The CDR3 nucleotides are TGTGCCAGCAGTGAAGGGTGGCTGAACACTGAAGCTTTCTTT.

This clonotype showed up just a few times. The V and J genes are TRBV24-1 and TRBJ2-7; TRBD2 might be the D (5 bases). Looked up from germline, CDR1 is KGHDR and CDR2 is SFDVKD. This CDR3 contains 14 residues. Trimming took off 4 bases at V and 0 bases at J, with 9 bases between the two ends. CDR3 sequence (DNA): TGTGCCACCAGTGACTCCGGGGACTCCTACGAGCAGTACTTC. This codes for CATSDSGDSYEQYF.

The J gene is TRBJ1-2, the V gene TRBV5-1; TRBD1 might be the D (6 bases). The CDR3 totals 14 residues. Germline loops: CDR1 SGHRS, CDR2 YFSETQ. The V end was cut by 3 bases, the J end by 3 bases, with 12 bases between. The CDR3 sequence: CASSSWTDDYGYTF. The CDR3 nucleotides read TGCGCCAGCAGCTCCTGGACAGACGACTATGGCTACACCTTC.

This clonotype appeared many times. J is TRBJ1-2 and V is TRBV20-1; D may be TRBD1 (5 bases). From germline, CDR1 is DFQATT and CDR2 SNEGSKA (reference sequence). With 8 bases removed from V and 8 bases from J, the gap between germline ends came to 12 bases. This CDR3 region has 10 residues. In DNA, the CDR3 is TGCAGTTCATTACAGGAGGGCTACACCTTC. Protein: CSSLQEGYTF.